This T cell receptor (beta chain) was obtained from a study of blood T cell repertoires in COVID-19. Turning to the study itself: Collection of acute and convalescent COVID-19 samples took place in the United States, Italy and Spain.

CDR3 size: 15 residues. V was clipped by 0 bases and J by 0 bases, with 6 bases between them. Germline lookup yields CDR1 LNHNV and CDR2 YYDKDF (reference sequence). In the original processing: Cell counts per sample came from amplifying reference gene primers. Some clones are missing from TCRdb's copy, which holds only in-frame ones; the method was immunoSEQ multiplex PCR. The DNA was the basis for D and trimming; V, J and clone size are from that table. The table records 200,000 or so clones, roughly four fifths of them present only once. Sequenced: peripheral blood. This clonotype was sampled from a woman in her sixties or seventies with acute or convalescent COVID-19. The V and J genes are TRBV15 and TRBJ1-3; D unresolved. CDR3 DNA: TGTGCCACCAGCAGAGATAGGAGCTCTGGAAACACCATATATTTT. Its protein product is CATSRDRSSGNTIYF.